Listed below are T cell receptor beta chains from one sample, sequenced in a study of blood T cell repertoires in COVID-19. Libraries were prepared by immunoSEQ multiplex PCR; TCRdb keeps only in-frame clonotypes and omits some of them. The profile covers about 270,000 clones, with 80% to 90% appearing a single time and roughly 4.3% taken by the ten largest. Sequencing was performed on PBMCs or T cells enriched from blood (not recorded which). The receptors originated from a woman in her twenties or thirties with acute COVID-19. Each CDR3 is given with its conserved first and last residue. A D gene is named only where the DNA matches it firmly. Not every row has a clone size; where given, it reads once, few, many or a size class.

size: NA
D: NA
J: TRBJ2-3
V: TRBV11-3
length: 15
DNA: TGTGCCAGCAGCCCCTCCGCGGGCCGGACAGATACGCAGTATTTT
CDR3: CASSPSAGRTDTQYF

size: NA
D: TRBD2
J: TRBJ2-1
V: TRBV5-4
length: 15
DNA: TGTGCCAGCAGCTTTCCGACTAGCGGGGACGGGGAGCAGTTCTTC
CDR3: CASSFPTSGDGEQFF

size: NA
D: NA
J: TRBJ2-7
V: TRBV7-2
length: 14
DNA: TGTGCCAGCAGCCAGCAGGGTGCTTCGGGTGAGCAGTACTTC
CDR3: CASSQQGASGEQYF

size: NA
D: TRBD1
J: TRBJ2-7
V: TRBV3-1/TRBV3-2
length: 16
DNA: TGTGCCAGCAGCCAAGAACCGACAGGGAGCTCCTACGAGCAGTACTTC
CDR3: CASSQEPTGSSYEQYF

size: NA
D: TRBD2
J: TRBJ2-7
V: TRBV10-2
length: 16
DNA: TGCGCCAGCAGGCCTCCGGAAAGCGGGAGATCGCATGAGCAGTACTTC
CDR3: CASRPPESGRSHEQYF

size: NA
D: NA
J: TRBJ2-1
V: TRBV24-1
length: 15
DNA: TGTGCCACCAGTTGGTATGGACAGAAGGGGCATGAGCAGTTCTTC
CDR3: CATSWYGQKGHEQFF

size: few
D: NA
J: TRBJ2-7
V: TRBV6-5
length: 13
DNA: TGTGCCAGCTCGACTACCACCTCCTACGAGCAGTACTTC
CDR3: CASSTTTSYEQYF

size: NA
D: TRBD2
J: TRBJ2-1
V: TRBV15
length: 16
DNA: TGTGCCACCAGCAGAGAAGGAGCTAGCGGGTACAATGAGCAGTTCTTC
CDR3: CATSREGASGYNEQFF

size: NA
D: TRBD1
J: TRBJ2-1
V: TRBV19
length: 13
DNA: TGTGCCAGTAGATACAGGGGGCTGAATGAGCAGTTCTTC
CDR3: CASRYRGLNEQFF

size: NA
D: NA
J: TRBJ2-3
V: TRBV20-1
length: 11
DNA: TGCAGTGCCCGAGGCACAGATACGCAGTATTTT
CDR3: CSARGTDTQYF

size: NA
D: NA
J: TRBJ1-4
V: TRBV28
length: 14
DNA: TGTGCCAGCAGGGTTGACCGGGTTGGTGAAAAACTGTTTTTT
CDR3: CASRVDRVGEKLFF

size: once
D: TRBD2
J: TRBJ2-7
V: TRBV30
length: 17
DNA: TGTGCCTGGAGTGTAGCCCGGACTAGCGGACACTCCTACGAGCAGTACTTC
CDR3: CAWSVARTSGHSYEQYF

size: NA
D: NA
J: TRBJ2-4
V: TRBV3-1/TRBV3-2
length: 16
DNA: TGTGCCAGCAGCCAAGTTCTAGCTGTAGCCAAAAACATTCAGTACTTC
CDR3: CASSQVLAVAKNIQYF

size: NA
D: TRBD2
J: TRBJ2-7
V: TRBV27
length: 13
DNA: TGTGCCAGTCGAGGGACTATGAAATACGAGCAGTACTTC
CDR3: CASRGTMKYEQYF

size: NA
D: TRBD1
J: TRBJ1-5
V: TRBV10-2
length: 13
DNA: TGCGCCAGCTCGGGACAGGGCAATCAGCCCCAGCATTTT
CDR3: CASSGQGNQPQHF

size: NA
D: TRBD1
J: TRBJ2-6
V: TRBV4-2
length: 19
DNA: TGTGCCAGCAGCCAAGATTACCAGGGGGCGGGCTCTGGGGCCAACGTCCTGACTTTC
CDR3: CASSQDYQGAGSGANVLTF

size: few
D: NA
J: TRBJ1-2
V: TRBV5-1
length: 17
DNA: TGCGCCAGCAGCTTGGCAAGTAAAGGGTCCCGCAGGGAAGGCTACACCTTC
CDR3: CASSLASKGSRREGYTF

size: NA
D: TRBD1
J: TRBJ1-1
V: TRBV11-2
length: 13
DNA: TGTGCCAGCAGCCACACAGGGGGCAATGAAGCTTTCTTT
CDR3: CASSHTGGNEAFF

size: NA
D: NA
J: TRBJ1-1
V: TRBV5-5
length: 14
DNA: TGTGCCAGCAGCTTCGGCCGACAGGTGGCTGAAGCTTTCTTT
CDR3: CASSFGRQVAEAFF

size: NA
D: NA
J: TRBJ2-7
V: TRBV24-1
length: 12
DNA: TGTGCCACCAGTGACGGGTACTACGAGCAGTACTTC
CDR3: CATSDGYYEQYF

size: NA
D: NA
J: TRBJ2-2
V: TRBV13
length: 17
DNA: TGTGCCAGCAGCTTGATGGGGGGGCTTGCGTTCGCCGGGGAGCTGTTTTTT
CDR3: CASSLMGGLAFAGELFF

size: NA
D: TRBD2
J: TRBJ2-2
V: TRBV9
length: 17
DNA: TGTGCCAGCAGCGAAGCCAGCGGGGGGGTTTACACCGGGGAGCTGTTTTTT
CDR3: CASSEASGGVYTGELFF

size: NA
D: NA
J: TRBJ2-1
V: TRBV13
length: 17
DNA: TGTGCCAGCAGCCCGACCTGGTTGACAGGTACCTACAATGAGCAGTTCTTC
CDR3: CASSPTWLTGTYNEQFF

size: NA
D: NA
J: TRBJ1-5
V: TRBV28
length: 15
DNA: TGTGCCAGCAGGCCCTCTACAGGGTTCGGCCAGCCCCAGCATTTT
CDR3: CASRPSTGFGQPQHF

size: once
D: TRBD1
J: TRBJ1-2
V: TRBV29-1
length: 13
DNA: TGCAGCGCATTACAGGGGGCTAACTATGGCTACACCTTC
CDR3: CSALQGANYGYTF

size: NA
D: TRBD2
J: TRBJ2-7
V: TRBV29-1
length: 15
DNA: TGCAGCGCCGCACTGGGGGGGAAGGGGTCCTACGAGCAGTACTTC
CDR3: CSAALGGKGSYEQYF

size: NA
D: NA
J: TRBJ2-3
V: TRBV7-9
length: 12
DNA: TGTGCCAGCAGCCAAAGCACAGATACGCAGTATTTT
CDR3: CASSQSTDTQYF

size: NA
D: NA
J: TRBJ1-1
V: TRBV7-2
length: 15
DNA: TGTGCCAGCAGCTTAGGAGGACATCCGAACACTGAAGCTTTCTTT
CDR3: CASSLGGHPNTEAFF

size: NA
D: NA
J: TRBJ2-2
V: TRBV6-5
length: 15
DNA: TGTGCCAGCAGTTACTCCGGCGGATTAGCCGGGGAGCTGTTTTTT
CDR3: CASSYSGGLAGELFF

size: NA
D: TRBD2
J: TRBJ2-7
V: TRBV5-1
length: 15
DNA: TGCGCCAGCAGCTCCGGGACTAGCGACTGGTACGAGCAGTACTTC
CDR3: CASSSGTSDWYEQYF

size: NA
D: TRBD2
J: TRBJ2-7
V: TRBV18
length: 16
DNA: TGTGCCAGCTCACCAAGCGGACTAGCGGATAGTTACGAGCAGTACTTC
CDR3: CASSPSGLADSYEQYF

size: NA
D: TRBD1
J: TRBJ2-7
V: TRBV27
length: 13
DNA: TGTGCCAGCACCACCCAGGGGGCATCCGAGCAGTACTTC
CDR3: CASTTQGASEQYF

size: NA
D: NA
J: TRBJ1-2
V: TRBV7-9
length: 13
DNA: TGTGCCAGCAGCTTGGAGGGCTACTATGGCTACACCTTC
CDR3: CASSLEGYYGYTF

size: NA
D: TRBD2
J: TRBJ2-2
V: TRBV7-9
length: 17
DNA: TGTGCCAGCACCGACTCCGGCGGTGGGGGGGTTACCGGGGAGCTGTTTTTT
CDR3: CASTDSGGGGVTGELFF

size: once
D: NA
J: TRBJ2-7
V: TRBV30
length: 13
DNA: TGTGCCTGGGTGTCCCTATCTTCCTACGAGCAGTACTTC
CDR3: CAWVSLSSYEQYF

size: NA
D: TRBD1
J: TRBJ1-2
V: TRBV6-5
length: 14
DNA: TGTGCCAGCAGCGCCGGGACAGGGGGTCGGGGCTACACCTTC
CDR3: CASSAGTGGRGYTF

size: once
D: NA
J: TRBJ1-1
V: TRBV3-1/TRBV3-2
length: 16
DNA: TGTGCCAGCACCCCCTTCATGGGCGGGGGGAACACTGAAGCTTTCTTT
CDR3: CASTPFMGGGNTEAFF

size: NA
D: TRBD2
J: TRBJ2-2
V: TRBV6-8
length: 17
DNA: TGTGCCAGCAGTTACTCGAGACTAGCGGGAGAGGCTGGGGAGCTGTTTTTT
CDR3: CASSYSRLAGEAGELFF

size: once
D: TRBD2
J: TRBJ2-5
V: TRBV18
length: 18
DNA: TGTGCCAGCTCACCCTCCACAGAGCTAGCGGGAGGGCAAGAGACCCAGTACTTC
CDR3: CASSPSTELAGGQETQYF

size: NA
D: TRBD1
J: TRBJ1-4
V: TRBV27
length: 16
DNA: TGTGCCAGCAGTCTTATGGGAGGGACAGGTCTGGAAAAACTGTTTTTT
CDR3: CASSLMGGTGLEKLFF

size: few
D: NA
J: TRBJ2-2
V: TRBV7-2
length: 18
DNA: TGTGCCAGCAGCCCATCCACGGGCAGGGCAATAATCACCGGGGAGCTGTTTTTT
CDR3: CASSPSTGRAIITGELFF

size: NA
D: TRBD1
J: TRBJ2-3
V: TRBV4-2
length: 16
DNA: TGTGCCAGCAGCCAAGAACAGGGGGCACCCACAGATACGCAGTATTTT
CDR3: CASSQEQGAPTDTQYF

size: NA
D: NA
J: TRBJ2-1
V: TRBV5-4
length: 15
DNA: TGTGCCAGCAGTATTAGGAGAGATCCTTACAATGAGCAGTTCTTC
CDR3: CASSIRRDPYNEQFF

size: NA
D: TRBD1
J: TRBJ1-5
V: TRBV19
length: 14
DNA: TGTGCCACCGGAGGGCAGGGGGGTTATCAGCCCCAGCATTTT
CDR3: CATGGQGGYQPQHF

size: NA
D: NA
J: TRBJ2-7
V: TRBV7-9
length: 14
DNA: TGTGCCAGCAGCTTAGTCAGAAAACCCTACGAGCAGTACTTC
CDR3: CASSLVRKPYEQYF

size: NA
D: NA
J: TRBJ2-1
V: TRBV10-2
length: 15
DNA: TGCGCCAGCAGCGGGGGACAGCTAAACTACAATGAGCAGTTCTTC
CDR3: CASSGGQLNYNEQFF

size: NA
D: TRBD1
J: TRBJ1-6
V: TRBV7-8
length: 16
DNA: TGTGCCAGCAGTTTAACAGGGGGATCCTATAATTCACCCCTCCACTTT
CDR3: CASSLTGGSYNSPLHF

size: NA
D: TRBD1
J: TRBJ2-7
V: TRBV9
length: 13
DNA: TGTGCCAGCAGCGTAATGCAGGGGGCGGTGCAGTACTTC
CDR3: CASSVMQGAVQYF

size: NA
D: TRBD1
J: TRBJ1-2
V: TRBV27
length: 13
DNA: TGTGCCAGCAGCCTGACAGGGATCTATGGCTACACCTTC
CDR3: CASSLTGIYGYTF

size: NA
D: TRBD1
J: TRBJ2-7
V: TRBV7-8
length: 15
DNA: TGTGCCAGCCAGCCCGGCGGGACAGGAATGAACGAGCAGTACTTC
CDR3: CASQPGGTGMNEQYF

size: few
D: TRBD2
J: TRBJ2-1
V: TRBV4-1
length: 15
DNA: TGCGCCAGCAGCCAAGATCGACTAGCGGACAATGAGCAGTTCTTC
CDR3: CASSQDRLADNEQFF

size: NA
D: NA
J: TRBJ1-4
V: TRBV4-1
length: 15
DNA: TGCGCCAGCAGCCAAGATGGGAACAGGGCTGAAAAACTGTTTTTT
CDR3: CASSQDGNRAEKLFF

size: NA
D: TRBD2
J: TRBJ2-1
V: TRBV11-1
length: 15
DNA: TGTGCCAGCAGCGGGGGACTAGCGAGAGACAATGAGCAGTTCTTC
CDR3: CASSGGLARDNEQFF

size: NA
D: TRBD2
J: TRBJ2-4
V: TRBV4-2
length: 20
DNA: TGTGCCAGCAGCCAAGAAGGGACTAGCGGGAAGAAACTAGCCAAAAACATTCAGTACTTC
CDR3: CASSQEGTSGKKLAKNIQYF